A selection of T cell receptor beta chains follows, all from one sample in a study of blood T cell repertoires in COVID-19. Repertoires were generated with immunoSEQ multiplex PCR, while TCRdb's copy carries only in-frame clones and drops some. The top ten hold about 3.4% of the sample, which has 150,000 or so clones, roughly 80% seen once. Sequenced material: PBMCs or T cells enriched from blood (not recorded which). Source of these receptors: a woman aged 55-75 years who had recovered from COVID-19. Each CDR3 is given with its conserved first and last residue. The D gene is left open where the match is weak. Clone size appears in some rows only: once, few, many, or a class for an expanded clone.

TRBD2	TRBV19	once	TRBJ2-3	CASSKLGTSGTDTQYF	TGTGCCAGTAGTAAGTTAGGAACTAGCGGCACAGATACGCAGTATTTT
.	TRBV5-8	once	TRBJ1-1	CASSLLRGTEAFF	TGTGCCAGCAGCTTGCTCAGGGGAACTGAAGCTTTCTTT
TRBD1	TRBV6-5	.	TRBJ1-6	CASSYSTGGSSSPLHF	TGTGCCAGCAGTTACTCGACAGGGGGCTCAAGTTCACCCCTCCACTTT
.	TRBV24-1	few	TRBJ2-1	CATSDPTTGNNEQFF	TGTGCCACCAGTGACCCCACGACAGGTAACAATGAGCAGTTCTTC
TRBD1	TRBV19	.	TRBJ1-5	CASSIWTGVNQPQHF	TGTGCCAGTAGTATATGGACAGGGGTCAATCAGCCCCAGCATTTT
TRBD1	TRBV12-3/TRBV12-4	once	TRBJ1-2	CASSEGDSLGYTF	TGTGCCAGCAGTGAAGGGGACAGCCTGGGCTACACCTTC
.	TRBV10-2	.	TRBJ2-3	CASSAGAADTQYF	TGCGCCAGCAGCGCAGGGGCGGCAGATACGCAGTATTTT
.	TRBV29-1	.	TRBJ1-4	CSVEGGPTNEKLFF	TGCAGCGTTGAAGGGGGCCCAACTAATGAAAAACTGTTTTTT
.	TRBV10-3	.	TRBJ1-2	CAIKRSGYGYTF	TGTGCCATCAAGAGGTCCGGCTATGGCTACACCTTC
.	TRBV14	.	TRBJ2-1	CASSQDVREQFF	TGTGCCAGCAGCCAAGATGTGAGGGAGCAGTTCTTC
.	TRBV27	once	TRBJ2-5	CASSLNIAGEVETQYF	TGTGCCAGCAGTTTAAATATTGCCGGGGAGGTAGAGACCCAGTACTTC
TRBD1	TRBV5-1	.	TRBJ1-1	CASSQGTDSLAFF	TGCGCCAGCAGCCAAGGGACAGACTCCCTGGCTTTCTTT
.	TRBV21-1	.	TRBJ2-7	CASSKGQPRIPGQGIHEQYF	TGTGCCAGCAGCAAAGGTCAACCCCGTATCCCGGGACAGGGTATACACGAGCAGTACTTC
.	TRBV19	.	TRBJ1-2	CASSTRAPALYGYTF	TGTGCCAGTAGTACCAGAGCGCCGGCCCTCTATGGCTACACCTTC
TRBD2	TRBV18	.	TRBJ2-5	CASSPGTSGVKGKTQYF	TGTGCCAGCTCACCAGGGACTAGCGGGGTGAAGGGGAAGACCCAGTACTTC
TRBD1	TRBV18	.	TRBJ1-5	CASSPGTGRDQPQHF	TGTGCCAGCTCACCAGGGACAGGGAGGGATCAGCCCCAGCATTTT
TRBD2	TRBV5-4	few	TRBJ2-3	CASRFYGGDTDTQYF	TGTGCCAGCAGATTCTACGGGGGGGACACAGATACGCAGTATTTT
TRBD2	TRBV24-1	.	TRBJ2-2	CATQGASGGYTGELFF	TGTGCCACCCAGGGGGCTAGCGGGGGTTACACCGGGGAGCTGTTTTTT
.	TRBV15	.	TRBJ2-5	CATSRVSEKETQYF	TGTGCCACCAGCAGAGTTTCAGAAAAAGAGACCCAGTACTTC
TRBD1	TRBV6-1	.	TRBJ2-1	CASIQGQGMGNEQFF	TGTGCCAGCATTCAAGGACAGGGTATGGGCAATGAGCAGTTCTTC
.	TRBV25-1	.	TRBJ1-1	CASSGGSYTEAFF	TGTGCCAGCAGCGGGGGGTCTTACACTGAAGCTTTCTTT
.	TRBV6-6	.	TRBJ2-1	CASTGAGTYNEQFF	TGTGCCAGCACAGGGGCTGGGACCTACAATGAGCAGTTCTTC
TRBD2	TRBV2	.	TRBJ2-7	CASSEAGLAGGLSYEQYF	TGTGCCAGCAGTGAAGCGGGACTAGCGGGGGGCCTATCCTACGAGCAGTACTTC
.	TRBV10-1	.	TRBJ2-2	CASSEGGRTGELFF	TGCGCCAGCAGTGAGGGGGGCCGCACCGGGGAGCTGTTTTTT
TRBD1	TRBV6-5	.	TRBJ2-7	CASSPATGSYEQYF	TGTGCCAGCAGTCCCGCGACAGGGTCCTACGAGCAGTACTTC
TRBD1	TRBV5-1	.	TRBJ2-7	CASSSGQGAQYF	TGCGCCAGCAGCTCCGGACAGGGAGCGCAGTACTTC